The present entry profiles one TCR beta chain with its context. TCRdb's copy holds only in-frame clones and misses some; the assay was immunoSEQ multiplex PCR. The sample lists roughly 200,000 clones; 85% were seen once. The sample belongs to a study of blood T cell repertoires in COVID-19. Germline-derived CDR1 and CDR2 are SGHNT and YENEEA. The CDR3 runs to 17 residues. The junction had 6 bases not matched to a gene; V was cut back by 0 bases and J by 2 bases. The specimen sequenced was PBMCs or T cells enriched from blood (not recorded which). The chain links TRBV11-3 to TRBJ1-1; 10 bases are shared with TRBD1. This TCR was sampled from a middle-aged man who had recovered from COVID-19. CDR3 in DNA: TGTGCCAGCAGCTTAGATTGGCGGGACAGGGGTAACACTGAAGCTTTCTTT. This sequence encodes CASSLDWRDRGNTEAFF.